The 29 T cell receptor beta chains below come from one sample, sequenced in a study of beta chain features in type 1 diabetes. Expressed TCRB transcripts were sequenced after all isolated RNA was converted to cDNA. Sequencing was performed with immunoSEQ multiplex PCR; in TCRdb, only in-frame clones are kept and a portion is missing. Found here are roughly 250,000 clones, about 9.3% of them singletons; the top ten hold 0.03% to 0.04%. The sequencing input was naive CD4+ T cells from blood. The receptors come from a woman aged 18-29 years in good health.

This clone was found a few times. The V gene is TRBV27, the J gene TRBJ2-5, with 16 positions matching TRBD2. CDR1 MNHEY and CDR2 SMNVEV come from the germline V gene (reference sequence). V lost 3 bases, J lost 5 bases, and 9 bases stayed unmatched. This CDR3 is built from 18 residues. The CDR3 reads CASSFTGTSGRARETQYF. As DNA, the CDR3 is TGTGCCAGCAGTTTCACCGGGACTAGCGGGAGGGCTAGGGAGACCCAGTACTTC.

This clone turned up a few times. The genes are TRBV2 and TRBJ2-7, with D perhaps TRBD1 (6 bases). The length of the CDR3 is 13 residues. Trimming removed 11 bases from V and 2 bases from J, with 16 bases in between. Germline CDR1 and CDR2: SNHLY and FYNNEI. The CDR3 sequence: CACQWGLTYEQYF. The CDR3 DNA sequence: TGTGCCTGTCAGTGGGGGCTCACCTACGAGCAGTACTTC.

The chain combines TRBV5-1 with TRBJ2-7; maybe TRBD1 (6 bases). Germline V gene sequence: CDR1 SGHRS, CDR2 YFSETQ. V was cut by 4 bases and J by 2 bases, with 10 bases left in between. CDR3 length: 13 residues. This CDR3 reads CASSIGQTYEQYF. CDR3 DNA: TGCGCCAGCAGCATTGGACAGACCTACGAGCAGTACTTC. The whole variable domain, filled in from reference TRBV5-1 and TRBJ2-7, reads KAGVTQTPRYLIKTRGQQVTLSCSPISGHRSVSWYQQTPGQGLQFLFEYFSETQRNKGNFPGRFSGRQFSNSRSEMNVSTLELGDSALYLCASSIGQTYEQYFGPGTRLTVT.

The chain is built from TRBV20-1 and TRBJ2-7; D is uncertain. The CDR3 consists of 11 residues. Germline V gene data show CDR1 as DFQATT and CDR2 as SNEGSKA (reference sequence). V was cut by 4 bases and J by 0 bases, with 4 bases left in between. DNA of the CDR3: TGCAGTGCTATCTACTCCTACGAGCAGTACTTC. Amino acids: CSAIYSYEQYF.

The rearrangement joins TRBV9 to TRBJ1-2; TRBD1 matches at 10 bases. The CDR3 covers 18 residues. Germline CDR1 is SGDLS and CDR2 is YYNGEE. Germline trimming cut 3 bases from V and 4 bases from J; bases unmatched to any gene: 15. The CDR3 loop is CASSEHRDRGTGLYGYTF. The DNA for the CDR3 is TGTGCCAGCAGCGAGCACCGGGACAGGGGAACCGGGCTCTATGGCTACACCTTC. Using reference TRBV9 and TRBJ1-2 for the parts outside the CDR3, the full variable domain is DSGVTQTPKHLITATGQRVTLRCSPRSGDLSVYWYQQSLDQGLQFLIQYYNGEERAKGNILERFSAQQFPDLHSELNLSSLELGDSALYFCASSEHRDRGTGLYGYTFGSGTRLTVV.

This clone has only a few counts. The rearrangement uses TRBV5-1 and TRBJ1-1; a weak D match, TRBD1 (6 bases). The CDR3 has 11 residues. The germline V and J ends were trimmed by 6 bases and 5 bases, with 8 bases remaining between them. CDR1 and CDR2 (germline): SGHRS, YFSETQ. CDR3 sequence (DNA): TGCGCCAGCAAGGGGGAAACTGAAGCTTTCTTT. Its protein is CASKGETEAFF. The complete variable domain, with remaining parts taken from reference TRBV5-1 and TRBJ1-1, reads KAGVTQTPRYLIKTRGQQVTLSCSPISGHRSVSWYQQTPGQGLQFLFEYFSETQRNKGNFPGRFSGRQFSNSRSEMNVSTLELGDSALYLCASKGETEAFFGQGTRLTVV.

This clone was seen more than once but under ten times. This rearrangement joins TRBV19 to TRBJ2-5, with 10 bases lining up with TRBD1. V lost 4 bases, J lost 5 bases, and 7 bases stayed unmatched. This CDR3 comprises 15 residues. Germline lookup yields CDR1 LNHDA and CDR2 SQIVND (reference sequence). CDR3 residues: CASSTRQGAYETQYF. In nucleotides, the CDR3 is TGTGCCAGTAGTACGAGACAGGGGGCGTATGAGACCCAGTACTTC.

This clone was seen ten or more times. The J gene is TRBJ1-1, the V gene TRBV15; no clear D. The length of the CDR3 is 12 residues. Germline V gene sequence: CDR1 LNHNV, CDR2 YYDKDF (reference sequence). Between the trimmed V and J ends, which lost 0 bases and 10 bases, there was a span of 9 bases. The CDR3 DNA is TGTGCCACCAGCAGAGATCCAGGATCAGCTTTCTTT. This sequence encodes CATSRDPGSAFF.

This clone was counted a few times. V and J are TRBV19 and TRBJ2-3, with D possibly matching TRBD1 (5 bases). CDR1 is LNHDA, CDR2 SQIVND, per germline (reference sequence). Trimming stripped 2 bases from V and 2 bases from J, with 8 bases between. This CDR3 comprises 14 residues. The CDR3 reads CASSIRGPTDTQYF. The CDR3 DNA sequence: TGTGCCAGTAGTATAAGGGGTCCCACAGATACGCAGTATTTT.

This clone was observed a few times. The rearrangement links TRBV6-5 to TRBJ1-2; D is unclear. This CDR3 has 13 residues. Germline assignment: CDR1 MNHEY and CDR2 SVGAGI. Trimming removed 4 bases at V and 8 bases at J, with 14 bases between. In DNA, the CDR3 is TGTGCCAGCAGTTCATCTATCTTGGTCGGCTACACCTTC. Translating gives CASSSSILVGYTF.

The CDR3 DNA follows: TGTGCCACCAGCAGGCAGAGAGGGCTAGCGGGAGACAATGAGCAGTTCTTC. Its protein product is CATSRQRGLAGDNEQFF. The rearrangement links TRBV15 to TRBJ2-1; 10 bases fit TRBD2. The CDR3 is 17 amino acids. Germline loops: CDR1 LNHNV, CDR2 YYDKDF (reference sequence). With 3 bases clipped from V and 5 bases from J, the junction kept 10 bases outside the gene matches.

This clone was observed at least ten times. This sequence joins TRBV4-1 and TRBJ1-1, with TRBD1 as a possible D gene (6 bases). V lost 6 bases to trimming and J lost 0 bases, with 8 bases between them. Germline V CDR1 and CDR2: MGHRA, YSYEKL. The CDR3 covers 13 residues. CDR3 nucleotide sequence: TGCGCCAGCAGAGGACAGCTGAACACTGAAGCTTTCTTT. It yields the protein CASRGQLNTEAFF.

This clone was detected only a few times. V and J are TRBV2 and TRBJ2-1; TRBD2 agrees at 8 bases. Germline values: CDR1 SNHLY, CDR2 FYNNEI. Trimming took 6 bases from V and 1 from J; bases not matched to a gene: 11. The CDR3 is made up of 17 amino acids. The CDR3 DNA is TGTGCCAGCAGGACCCTCAAAACGGGGGGGTCCTACAATGAGCAGTTCTTC. Amino acid sequence: CASRTLKTGGSYNEQFF.

The chain couples TRBV30 to TRBJ1-1; weak D call: TRBD1 (6 bases). This CDR3 comprises 13 residues. CDR1 is GTSNPN and CDR2 is SVGIG in the germline V gene (reference sequence). V gave up 5 bases and J gave up 0 bases, with 10 bases separating them. CDR3 sequence reads: CAWEGHLNTEAFF. For the CDR3, the DNA is TGTGCCTGGGAGGGACATCTGAACACTGAAGCTTTCTTT. Together with reference TRBV30 and TRBJ1-1, the CDR3 gives the full variable domain: SQTIHQWPATLVQPVGSPLSLECTVEGTSNPNLYWYRQAAGRGLQLLFYSVGIGQISSEVPQNLSASRPQDRQFILSSKKLLLSDSGFYLCAWEGHLNTEAFFGQGTRLTVV.

This sequence joins TRBV13 and TRBJ2-1; D may be TRBD2 (5 bases). The CDR3 spans 15 residues. CDR1 is PRHDT and CDR2 is FYEKMQ in the germline V gene (reference sequence). Trimming cost V 5 bases and J 2 bases, with 13 bases left between them. The CDR3 region is CASSHRDLTYNEQFF. The DNA for the CDR3 is TGTGCCAGCAGCCACCGGGATCTAACCTACAATGAGCAGTTCTTC. The complete variable domain, with remaining parts taken from reference TRBV13 and TRBJ2-1, reads AAGVIQSPRHLIKEKRETATLKCYPIPRHDTVYWYQQGPGQDPQFLISFYEKMQSDKGSIPDRFSAQQFSDYHSELNMSSLELGDSALYFCASSHRDLTYNEQFFGPGTRLTVL.

CDR3 bases: TGTGCCAGCAGCTTAGGTGGGACTAGATCCTACGAGCAGTACTTC. Translated: CASSLGGTRSYEQYF. The rearrangement links TRBV7-8 to TRBJ2-7; 8 bases are shared with TRBD2. This CDR3 spans 15 amino acids. V shed 1 base and J 1 base; nucleotides not matched to a gene: 3. Germline lookup yields CDR1 SGHVS and CDR2 FQNEAQ.

The V gene is TRBV27, the J gene TRBJ2-1; 14 bases map to TRBD2. CDR3 length: 18 residues. Germline loops: CDR1 MNHEY, CDR2 SMNVEV (reference sequence). V trimming: 5 bases; J trimming: 2 bases; junction bases outside the gene matches: 8. CDR3 coding DNA: TGTGCCAGCAGTATTGGGACTAGCGGGGGTAGCCCCTACAATGAGCAGTTCTTC. Its translation: CASSIGTSGGSPYNEQFF.

This clone was counted a few times. J is TRBJ2-1 and V is TRBV5-1; tentatively, D is TRBD2 (6 bases). CDR1 is SGHRS, CDR2 YFSETQ, per germline. Trimming removed 5 bases at V and 0 bases at J, with 12 bases between. This CDR3 contains 15 residues. The CDR3 spells CASRLAGTSYNEQFF. DNA for the CDR3: TGCGCCAGCAGGCTCGCGGGGACCTCCTACAATGAGCAGTTCTTC.

This clone was observed a handful of times. V is TRBV11-2 and J is TRBJ1-4; tentative D call: TRBD1 (6 bases). The CDR3 length is 14 residues. Per the germline V gene, CDR1 is SGHAT and CDR2 is FQNNGV. The germline V and J ends were trimmed by 6 bases and 8 bases, with 16 bases remaining between them. CDR3 nucleotide sequence: TGTGCCAGCAGTCGTACAGGGCGTCAAGAAAAACTGTTTTTT. Translated, it gives CASSRTGRQEKLFF.

The chain joins TRBV29-1 to TRBJ1-2, with 7 nucleotides matching TRBD1. Germline CDR1 SQVTM, CDR2 ANQGSEA. This CDR3 contains 13 residues. Trimming at V came to 2 bases and at J to 4 bases, leaving 4 bases not matched to a gene. CDR3 sequence (DNA): TGCAGCGTTGAATCCGGGACAGCCTATGGCTACACCTTC. Protein product: CSVESGTAYGYTF.

This chain uses TRBV19 with TRBJ2-1; 12 bases fit TRBD2. V trimming: 3 bases; J trimming: 7 bases; junction bases outside the gene matches: 4. The CDR3 sequence is 15 residues long. CDR1 and CDR2 from the germline V gene are LNHDA and SQIVND (reference sequence). CDR3 amino acids: CASSILTSGGNEQFF. CDR3 in DNA: TGTGCCAGTAGTATTCTGACTAGCGGGGGAAATGAGCAGTTCTTC.

This chain uses TRBV5-1 with TRBJ2-3, with D possibly being TRBD1 (5 bases). Germline V gene sequence: CDR1 SGHRS, CDR2 YFSETQ. The CDR3 consists of 15 residues. V was cut by 2 bases and J by 1 base, with 11 bases left in between. The CDR3 loop reads CASSFTPQGTDTQYF. The CDR3 DNA sequence: TGCGCCAGCAGCTTTACTCCACAGGGCACAGATACGCAGTATTTT.

This clone was seen a few times. This sequence joins TRBV27 and TRBJ2-7; D may be TRBD1 (6 bases). The CDR3 is 13 residues long. Germline CDR1 and CDR2: MNHEY and SMNVEV (reference sequence). Trimming removed 6 bases from V and 6 bases from J, with 15 bases in between. The CDR3 sequence is CASSLQGSVEQYF. In DNA, the CDR3 is TGTGCCAGCAGCCTACAGGGTTCTGTCGAGCAGTACTTC.

This clone was found a few times. The genes are TRBV7-3 and TRBJ2-5; D is unresolved. The ends were cut back, 2 bases at V and 2 bases at J, with 6 bases in the middle. Germline values: CDR1 SGHTA, CDR2 FQGTGA. The CDR3 spans 13 residues. CDR3 sequence: CASSLSRQETQYF. DNA of the CDR3: TGTGCCAGCAGCTTATCCCGTCAAGAGACCCAGTACTTC.

V and J are TRBV4-1 and TRBJ2-1, with D possibly being TRBD2 (5 bases). V was clipped by 4 bases and J by 4 bases, with 17 bases between them. Germline V gives CDR1 MGHRA, CDR2 YSYEKL. The CDR3 spans 16 residues. The CDR3 is CASSLPGRAQYNEQFF. CDR3 nucleotide sequence: TGCGCCAGCAGCCTCCCGGGAAGGGCCCAGTACAATGAGCAGTTCTTC.

This clone occurred a few times. The rearrangement uses TRBV7-2 and TRBJ2-1, with D tentatively TRBD2 (6 bases). V lost 4 bases to trimming and J lost 3 bases, with 10 bases between them. This CDR3 comprises 14 residues. Germline V CDR1 and CDR2: SGHTA, FQGNSA. CDR3 DNA sequence: TGTGCCAGCAGCTCCCCGGGAGTCTACAATGAGCAGTTCTTC. This codes for CASSSPGVYNEQFF.

The sample holds a few counts of this clone. V and J are TRBV5-1 and TRBJ2-5, with D possibly being TRBD1 (6 bases). This CDR3 region has 17 residues. Trimming pared 1 base from V and 2 bases from J, leaving 18 bases between. Per germline, CDR1 SGHRS and CDR2 YFSETQ. Written as DNA, the CDR3 is TGCGCCAGCAGCTTGACCCGACCAGGGGCCCTACAAGAGACCCAGTACTTC. It yields the protein CASSLTRPGALQETQYF.

This clone was observed a handful of times. The chain joins TRBV5-4 to TRBJ1-2, with 9 bases that match TRBD1. J was trimmed by 6 bases and V by 3 bases; bases with no gene match: 12. The CDR3 has 16 amino acids. Germline V gene sequence: CDR1 SGHNT, CDR2 YYREEE (reference sequence). The CDR3 loop is CASSSGTGSLADGYTF. The CDR3 DNA follows: TGTGCCAGCAGCTCGGGGACAGGGAGCCTGGCGGATGGCTACACCTTC.

The chain is built from TRBV30 and TRBJ1-4, with D possibly being TRBD1 (6 bases). Germline values: CDR1 GTSNPN, CDR2 SVGIG (reference sequence). V shed 1 base and J shed 11 bases, with 14 bases lying between them. The CDR3 loop spans 13 amino acids. This chain's CDR3 is CAWSGGLEGKLFF. As DNA, the CDR3 is TGTGCCTGGAGTGGGGGGCTAGAGGGGAAACTGTTTTTT.